This TCR beta chain was obtained from a study of shared T cell receptors in the human thymus (dated by TCRdb to about 2021). Broadly, across the study: The study investigated the way shared, self-reactive T-cell receptor alpha chains are produced in the human thymus.

Turning to this clone: The antigen this receptor binds is unknown. Base qualities are not recorded, but no much larger clone differs from it by a single base.

Including the terminal cysteine and phenylalanine, the CDR3 comprises 18 residues. The CDR3 DNA has 54 bases and is translated from base 1. Between the V and J ends, shortened by 3 bases and 0 bases respectively, the junction contains 18 bases. The CDR1 and CDR2 encoded by the germline V gene (reference sequence) are SEHNR and FQNEAQ. Receptors were amplified or captured by the immunoSEQ multiplex PCR assay. TCRdb mirrors the immuneACCESS table, restricted to in-frame sequences. Some clones are absent from its copies; in checked studies, under half trace to an unresolved V gene, and the reason for the others is unknown. This sample lists 500,000 to 850,000 clones; around 87% were detected once. Approximately 0.0097% of the sample comes from the top ten. This same sample was also part of a study on human thymus T cells. The second study also describes: The donors were immunologically healthy infants in Finland who had open corrective cardiac surgery for congenital heart defects. The thymus tissue came from surgical resects taken out during corrective cardiac surgery. Both the thymic and the peripheral blood repertoires appeared to show biased V and J gene segment usage. Highly overlapping thymic TCR repertoires among unrelated individuals were reported in the related research. The study described the TCR alpha and beta repertoires in under ten infant thymus samples and a few matching peripheral blood samples. The infant donors were roughly 7 to 244 days old, and the cohort included five or six males and a couple of females. Thymocytes were released mechanically from tissue and stored at -70 °C as pellets of roughly 8.5-32 million cells. A QIAsymphony instrument was used to extract genomic DNA from frozen cell pellets. Using the immunoSEQ multiplex PCR assay, the TCRB and TCRAD loci were amplified from a standardized quantity of quality-controlled genomic DNA. Amplicons spanned the V(D)J region at a length sufficient to cover the CDR3 and identify V and J genes. Through the commercial immunoSEQ service, the amplicons were sequenced on an Illumina platform. Primer bias and sequencing errors were corrected as previously described, and TCRAD and TCRB were defined on the basis of the IMGT database. Analysis of the repertoires was done with immunoSEQ Analyzer 3.0 and VDJTools and included basic statistics, V/J segment usage, diversity estimates, rarefaction and pairwise overlap. Diversity was estimated with Chao1, ChaoE, Efron-Thisted, Shannon and inverse Simpson indices, and also on datasets down-sampled to the smallest sample. Repertoire overlap was assessed by strict matching of CDR3 nucleotide sequence, V gene and J gene, and clustering was done by Jaccard-based multidimensional scaling. Thymus samples yielded on average approximately 800,000 unique TCRB clonotypes, compared with roughly 80,000 from blood samples.

The chain is made from TRBV7-9 and TRBJ1-3; a weak D assignment points to TRBD1 (5 bases agree). The clonotype originates from a boy less than two years old with a congenital heart defect. Donor details come from another sample of the same person, matched by shared clones. What was sequenced was thymocytes. The sequenced DNA is TGTGCCAGCAGCTTTTTCCTCGGACAAGGATCCTCTGGAAACACCATATATTTT. It translates to CASSFFLGQGSSGNTIYF.